This is a list of T cell receptor beta chains from one sample in a study of metastatic and nonmetastatic thyroid tumors. TCRdb reassembled clones from the PCR reads with MiXCR. This table has approximately 21,000 clones, roughly 21% appearing once. Specimen: blood. All receptors come from a female donor with papillary thyroid cancer or a benign thyroid nodule (not recorded which). Some clones in this sample may be carry-over from other donors' samples. Both conserved end residues are part of each CDR3. D genes are given only for firm matches. Expanded clones get a size class; other rows say once, few or many, or leave the size out.

d_gene,abundance,j_gene,v_gene,CDR3aa,CDR3nt
TRBD2,.,TRBJ2-3,TRBV7-3,CASSLGAGADTQYF,TGTGCCAGCAGCTTAGGAGCGGGAGCAGATACGCAGTATTTT
.,many,TRBJ1-2,TRBV6-2/TRBV6-3,CASTLLGGWRDNYGYTF,TGTGCCAGCACCCTCCTCGGGGGTTGGAGAGATAACTATGGCTACACCTTC
.,few,TRBJ1-2,TRBV27,CASSRSTFYYGYTF,TGTGCCAGCAGTCGGTCGACATTTTACTATGGCTACACCTTC
.,.,TRBJ2-2,TRBV10-1,CASSPWSGTGELFF,TGCGCCAGCAGTCCTTGGTCGGGCACCGGGGAGCTGTTTTTT
.,many,TRBJ2-5,TRBV2,CASNSAYQETQYF,TGTGCCAGCAATTCAGCGTACCAAGAGACCCAGTACTTC
.,.,TRBJ2-7,TRBV27,CASRGWQGTSYEQYF,TGTGCCAGCAGGGGGTGGCAGGGGACTTCCTACGAGCAGTACTTC
.,many,TRBJ2-1,TRBV7-2,CASSSAAEQFF,TGTGCCAGCAGCTCAGCGGCAGAGCAGTTCTTC
.,many,TRBJ2-3,TRBV27,CASSLTRLSTDTQYF,TGTGCCAGCAGTTTAACTAGACTTAGCACAGATACGCAGTATTTT
.,.,TRBJ1-1,TRBV4-1,CASSQLWARNTEAFF,TGCGCCAGCAGCCAATTGTGGGCGCGGAACACTGAAGCTTTCTTT
.,few,TRBJ2-3,TRBV29-1,CSVVSGLTPDTQYF,TGCAGCGTTGTGAGTGGACTGACTCCAGATACGCAGTATTTT
.,many,TRBJ2-1,TRBV2,CASSEKQGVRHEQFF,TGTGCCAGCAGTGAAAAGCAGGGAGTTAGACATGAGCAGTTCTTC
.,.,TRBJ2-2,TRBV5-4,CASSWGGAWELFF,TGTGCCAGCAGTTGGGGGGGGGCCTGGGAGCTGTTTTTT
.,many,TRBJ1-1,TRBV20-1,CSARMRQNTEAFF,TGCAGTGCTAGAATGCGGCAGAACACTGAAGCTTTCTTT
TRBD1,few,TRBJ2-7,TRBV28,CASGPVTGFYEQYF,TGTGCCAGCGGCCCAGTGACAGGGTTCTACGAGCAGTACTTC
.,many,TRBJ2-5,TRBV11-2,CASSLGQQETQYF,TGTGCCAGCAGCTTAGGACAGCAAGAGACCCAGTACTTC
.,many,TRBJ2-7,TRBV7-6,CASSPGSTYEQYF,TGTGCCAGCAGCCCCGGCAGCACCTACGAGCAGTACTTC
TRBD1,many,TRBJ1-2,TRBV20-1,CSAPGQERGGYTF,TGCAGTGCACCGGGACAGGAGAGAGGGGGCTACACCTTC
TRBD1,many,TRBJ1-2,TRBV3-1,CASRTGQGTYGYTF,TGTGCCAGCAGGACCGGACAGGGAACCTATGGCTACACCTTC
.,many,TRBJ2-1,TRBV7-3,CASSQERNNEQFF,TGTGCCAGCAGCCAGGAAAGAAACAATGAGCAGTTCTTC
.,many,TRBJ2-1,TRBV30,CAWSVSYQGGLYNEQFF,TGTGCCTGGAGTGTATCCTACCAAGGCGGGCTATACAATGAGCAGTTCTTC
TRBD1,.,TRBJ1-2,TRBV11-2,CASSLGGTGINYGYTF,TGTGCCAGCAGCTTAGGTGGGACAGGGATAAACTATGGCTACACCTTC
TRBD2,few,TRBJ2-3,TRBV12-3/TRBV12-4,CASSFSPGLAGQDTQYF,TGTGCCAGCAGTTTTAGCCCGGGACTAGCGGGACAAGATACGCAGTATTTT
TRBD2,many,TRBJ2-2,TRBV7-9,CASSRLAGTGELFF,TGTGCCAGCAGCCGACTAGCGGGAACCGGGGAGCTGTTTTTT
.,.,TRBJ2-7,TRBV11-1,CASSLGAGSSSGEHYF,TGTGCCAGCAGCTTAGGGGCCGGGTCTTCCTCGGGAGAGCATTACTTC
.,many,TRBJ2-7,TRBV20-1,CSARPFVDEQYF,TGCAGTGCTAGACCCTTTGTGGACGAGCAGTACTTC
.,many,TRBJ1-1,TRBV9,CASSVSGTVLDNTEAFF,TGTGCCAGCAGCGTAAGTGGCACCGTATTGGATAACACTGAAGCTTTCTTT
.,few,TRBJ2-7,TRBV27,CASSPPPWTAVYEQYF,TGTGCCAGCAGTCCGCCCCCCTGGACAGCCGTCTACGAGCAGTACTTC
TRBD2,many,TRBJ2-7,TRBV20-1,CSARLAGGDLFHEQYF,TGCAGTGCTAGACTAGCGGGGGGGGATTTATTCCACGAGCAGTACTTC
.,few,TRBJ2-7,TRBV2,CASSAGTLGGEQYF,TGTGCCAGCAGCGCAGGGACGTTGGGAGGCGAGCAGTACTTC
.,.,TRBJ1-5,TRBV11-2,CAIRHDQPQHF,TGTGCCATCAGGCATGATCAGCCCCAGCATTTT
.,few,TRBJ1-1,TRBV6-2/TRBV6-3,CASSQRENTEAFF,TGTGCCAGCAGTCAAAGGGAGAACACTGAAGCTTTCTTT
.,many,TRBJ1-2,TRBV7-2,CASSPDPGYGYTF,TGTGCCAGCAGCCCAGACCCGGGCTATGGCTACACCTTC
.,few,TRBJ2-2,TRBV12-3/TRBV12-4,CASRETGNTGELFF,TGTGCCAGCAGAGAGACAGGGAACACCGGGGAGCTGTTTTTT
.,few,TRBJ2-7,TRBV12-3/TRBV12-4,CASSINYEQYF,TGTGCCAGCAGTATAAACTACGAGCAGTACTTC
TRBD2,.,TRBJ2-7,TRBV30,CAWSQPGLADYEQYF,TGTGCCTGGAGCCAACCGGGACTAGCGGACTACGAGCAGTACTTC
.,many,TRBJ2-5,TRBV5-4,CASSLGGQETQYF,TGTGCCAGCAGCTTGGGGGGTCAAGAGACCCAGTACTTC
.,many,TRBJ2-3,TRBV19,CASSTIMTTDTQYF,TGTGCCAGTAGTACAATAATGACTACAGATACGCAGTATTTT
TRBD2,few,TRBJ2-7,TRBV19,CASSAGGSSYEQYF,TGTGCCAGTAGTGCGGGAGGGAGCTCCTACGAGCAGTACTTC
TRBD1,many,TRBJ2-5,TRBV20-1,CSARTGTGEETQYF,TGCAGTGCTCGGACCGGGACAGGGGAAGAGACCCAGTACTTC
.,medium-sized,TRBJ2-7,TRBV28,CASRGGSRGEGREQYF,TGTGCCAGCAGAGGGGGGAGTAGGGGGGAGGGCCGGGAGCAGTACTTC
TRBD1,.,TRBJ2-1,TRBV6-1,CTTTQTGVYEQFF,TGTACCACAACCCAGACAGGGGTCTATGAGCAGTTCTTC
TRBD1,few,TRBJ1-1,TRBV12-3/TRBV12-4,CASSARQGTDTEAFF,TGTGCCAGCAGTGCGAGACAGGGTACTGACACTGAAGCTTTCTTT
.,many,TRBJ1-4,TRBV7-9,CASSDSEKLFF,TGTGCCAGCAGCGATAGTGAAAAACTGTTTTTT
TRBD1,many,TRBJ1-1,TRBV19,CASWTGMNTEAFF,TGTGCCAGCTGGACAGGGATGAACACTGAAGCTTTCTTT
.,.,TRBJ2-7,TRBV20-1,CSAPRVSGQGYEQYF,TGCAGTGCCCCGCGGGTCAGCGGGCAGGGCTACGAGCAGTACTTC